This is a list of T cell receptor beta chains from one sample in a study of T cells in Graves' hyperthyroidism and ophthalmopathy. MiXCR was run by TCRdb on the multiplex PCR reads, yielding one entry per CDR3 protein. The data hold 690,000 or so distinct CDR3 sequences, with roughly a sixth observed a single time. The sequencing input was blood. The receptors were gathered from a woman between 45 and 65 years old with Graves' hyperthyroidism that later progressed to Graves' ophthalmopathy. Each CDR3 is given with its conserved first and last residue. The order of the fields is V gene, D gene, J gene, clone size, CDR3 DNA, CDR3 protein. D genes are given only for firm matches. A clone size is listed for some rows: how often the clone was seen (once, few, many), or a class if it is expanded.

v_call: TRBV20-1; d_call: TRBD1; j_call: TRBJ2-5; clone_size: many; cdr3_nt: TGCAGTGCTAGATCTGGGACAGGGGCGGGGGAGACCCAGTACTTC; cdr3_aa: CSARSGTGAGETQYF
v_call: TRBV9; d_call: NA; j_call: TRBJ1-1; clone_size: NA; cdr3_nt: TGTGCCAGCGGGGTAGTGGACGACGAAAACACTGAAGCTTTCTTT; cdr3_aa: CASGVVDDENTEAFF
v_call: TRBV5-4; d_call: NA; j_call: TRBJ2-5; clone_size: few; cdr3_nt: TGTGCCAGCAGCTTGTTTCGAGGGGCTTCTCAAGAGACCCAGTACTTC; cdr3_aa: CASSLFRGASQETQYF
v_call: TRBV6-1; d_call: TRBD1; j_call: TRBJ2-1; clone_size: many; cdr3_nt: TGTGCCAGCAGCGCTCCGGGACAGGGGTTCAATGAGCAGTTCTTC; cdr3_aa: CASSAPGQGFNEQFF
v_call: TRBV6-5; d_call: NA; j_call: TRBJ1-6; clone_size: few; cdr3_nt: TGTGCCAGCAGTTACCCCGACAACTCACCCCTCCACTTT; cdr3_aa: CASSYPDNSPLHF
v_call: TRBV3-1; d_call: NA; j_call: TRBJ1-1; clone_size: many; cdr3_nt: TGTGCCAGCAGCCAAGAACAAGGGGGCACTGAAGCTTTCTTT; cdr3_aa: CASSQEQGGTEAFF
v_call: TRBV2; d_call: NA; j_call: TRBJ2-5; clone_size: few; cdr3_nt: TGTGCCAGCAAAGTCAATAGCCCCGGTTTTGAGACCCAGTACTTC; cdr3_aa: CASKVNSPGFETQYF
v_call: TRBV12-3/TRBV12-4; d_call: NA; j_call: TRBJ1-6; clone_size: NA; cdr3_nt: TGTGCCAGCAGTTTTAACTCCAATTCACCCCTCCACTTT; cdr3_aa: CASSFNSNSPLHF
v_call: TRBV12-3/TRBV12-4; d_call: TRBD1; j_call: TRBJ1-2; clone_size: few; cdr3_nt: TGTGCCAGCAGTCCACCTTTGGACAGGGGGCCCTTTGGCTACACCTTC; cdr3_aa: CASSPPLDRGPFGYTF
v_call: TRBV5-1; d_call: TRBD1; j_call: TRBJ1-4; clone_size: NA; cdr3_nt: TGCGCCAGCAGCTTCGGACAGGGTGGCTCTAAGAGTGAAAAACTGTTTTTT; cdr3_aa: CASSFGQGGSKSEKLFF
v_call: TRBV11-3; d_call: TRBD2; j_call: TRBJ2-2; clone_size: NA; cdr3_nt: TGTGCCAGCAGCTTTTCGCGGGGGGCGAACACCGGGGAGCTGTTTTTT; cdr3_aa: CASSFSRGANTGELFF
v_call: TRBV10-3; d_call: NA; j_call: TRBJ1-5; clone_size: NA; cdr3_nt: TGTGCCATCAGTGACCGGGGCTTGCGCAATCAGCCCCAGCATTTT; cdr3_aa: CAISDRGLRNQPQHF
v_call: TRBV6-2/TRBV6-3; d_call: TRBD1; j_call: TRBJ1-1; clone_size: NA; cdr3_nt: TGTGCCAGCAGTTACGCAGGGGGCATCACTGAAGCTTTCTTT; cdr3_aa: CASSYAGGITEAFF
v_call: TRBV12-3/TRBV12-4; d_call: NA; j_call: TRBJ1-3; clone_size: few; cdr3_nt: TGTGCCAGCACCCCGCCCAGGGTCGCTGGAAACACCATATATTTT; cdr3_aa: CASTPPRVAGNTIYF
v_call: TRBV24-1; d_call: NA; j_call: TRBJ1-2; clone_size: NA; cdr3_nt: TGTGCCACCAGTGATGAGCCGATTAACTATGGCTACACCTTC; cdr3_aa: CATSDEPINYGYTF
v_call: TRBV18; d_call: NA; j_call: TRBJ2-7; clone_size: many; cdr3_nt: TGTGCCAGCTCACCTACGGCCCGCGCCTACGAGCAGTACTTC; cdr3_aa: CASSPTARAYEQYF
v_call: TRBV12-3/TRBV12-4; d_call: NA; j_call: TRBJ1-6; clone_size: many; cdr3_nt: TGTGCCAGCAGTTTTTCGGGGGCCCTAAATTCACCCCTCCACTTT; cdr3_aa: CASSFSGALNSPLHF
v_call: TRBV5-8; d_call: NA; j_call: TRBJ2-7; clone_size: NA; cdr3_nt: TGTGCCAGCAGCCTTATGACGGGCCCGCCTTCTTACGAGCAGTACTTC; cdr3_aa: CASSLMTGPPSYEQYF
v_call: TRBV7-9; d_call: TRBD2; j_call: TRBJ2-7; clone_size: NA; cdr3_nt: TGTGCCAGCAGCTCGATAGCGGGGCTCTCCTACGAGCAGTACTTC; cdr3_aa: CASSSIAGLSYEQYF
v_call: TRBV4-2; d_call: TRBD1; j_call: TRBJ1-4; clone_size: few; cdr3_nt: TGTGCCAGCAGCCAACCATACCGGGACAGGGTAAAACTGTTTTTT; cdr3_aa: CASSQPYRDRVKLFF
v_call: TRBV9; d_call: NA; j_call: TRBJ2-7; clone_size: NA; cdr3_nt: TGTGCCAGCAGCGTTGGCGGACGCCTGATTCCGAGCTACGAGCAGTACTTC; cdr3_aa: CASSVGGRLIPSYEQYF
v_call: TRBV20-1; d_call: NA; j_call: TRBJ2-5; clone_size: many; cdr3_nt: TGCAGTGCTGGAGGCGGGACAGAACAAGAGACCCAGTACTTC; cdr3_aa: CSAGGGTEQETQYF
v_call: TRBV20-1; d_call: NA; j_call: TRBJ2-3; clone_size: many; cdr3_nt: TGCAGTGCTAGAGATAGGGCAGGGGTGGATACGCAGTATTTT; cdr3_aa: CSARDRAGVDTQYF
v_call: TRBV19; d_call: TRBD1; j_call: TRBJ2-5; clone_size: NA; cdr3_nt: TGTGCCAGTACCCAGCAGGGGGCCTCAGAGACCCAGTACTTC; cdr3_aa: CASTQQGASETQYF
v_call: TRBV20-1; d_call: TRBD1; j_call: TRBJ2-5; clone_size: few; cdr3_nt: TGCAGTGCTAGGCCGGGACAGGGAGGAGGAGAGACCCAGTACTTC; cdr3_aa: CSARPGQGGGETQYF
v_call: TRBV12-3/TRBV12-4; d_call: TRBD2; j_call: TRBJ2-1; clone_size: NA; cdr3_nt: TGTGCCAGCAGTCGGATAGCGGGGACCTCTCCGACAATTGAGCAGTTCTTC; cdr3_aa: CASSRIAGTSPTIEQFF
v_call: TRBV7-8; d_call: NA; j_call: TRBJ1-6; clone_size: few; cdr3_nt: TGTGCCAGCAGCTTAGCCCCTTTAGAATCACCCCTCCACTTT; cdr3_aa: CASSLAPLESPLHF
v_call: TRBV7-9; d_call: TRBD1; j_call: TRBJ1-1; clone_size: many; cdr3_nt: TGTGCCAGCAGGAGGACAGGGGAGAACACTGAAGCTTTCTTT; cdr3_aa: CASRRTGENTEAFF
v_call: TRBV18; d_call: NA; j_call: TRBJ2-1; clone_size: few; cdr3_nt: TGTGCCAGCTCAAAGGGCCCAAACAATGGGCAGTTCTTC; cdr3_aa: CASSKGPNNGQFF
v_call: TRBV20-1; d_call: NA; j_call: TRBJ1-4; clone_size: NA; cdr3_nt: TGCAGTGCCAGCAACCTGGTAGGGATGGATGAAAAACTGTTTTTT; cdr3_aa: CSASNLVGMDEKLFF
v_call: TRBV5-1; d_call: TRBD2; j_call: TRBJ2-1; clone_size: NA; cdr3_nt: TGCGCCAGCAGCCGCGGGGGGGCGGGATACAATGAGCAGTTCTTC; cdr3_aa: CASSRGGAGYNEQFF
v_call: TRBV12-3/TRBV12-4; d_call: TRBD1; j_call: TRBJ1-2; clone_size: few; cdr3_nt: TGTGCCAGCAGTTTAAATCCAAGGGGGCGGGCTGGCTACACCTTC; cdr3_aa: CASSLNPRGRAGYTF
v_call: TRBV12-3/TRBV12-4; d_call: NA; j_call: TRBJ1-1; clone_size: few; cdr3_nt: TGTGTCAGCAAAGCGGGGGGAACTGAAGCTTTCTTT; cdr3_aa: CVSKAGGTEAFF
v_call: TRBV19; d_call: NA; j_call: TRBJ1-5; clone_size: NA; cdr3_nt: TGTGCCAGTACTCAAACAGGGTTCGGCAATCAGCCCCAGCATTTT; cdr3_aa: CASTQTGFGNQPQHF
v_call: TRBV6-1; d_call: NA; j_call: TRBJ2-1; clone_size: many; cdr3_nt: TGTGCCAGCAGTGCAGGGGCAGGCTACAATGAGCAGTTCTTC; cdr3_aa: CASSAGAGYNEQFF
v_call: TRBV30; d_call: TRBD2; j_call: TRBJ2-3; clone_size: few; cdr3_nt: TGTGCCTGGCAGGGAGGGACAGATACGCAGTATTTT; cdr3_aa: CAWQGGTDTQYF
v_call: TRBV7-2; d_call: NA; j_call: TRBJ2-7; clone_size: few; cdr3_nt: TGTGCCAGCGCCTCCCAGACTATGGACGAGCAGTACTTC; cdr3_aa: CASASQTMDEQYF
v_call: TRBV20-1; d_call: TRBD1; j_call: TRBJ1-4; clone_size: NA; cdr3_nt: TGCAGTGCTAGTCTAAGGGGGCTGGCAACTAATGAAAAACTGTTTTTT; cdr3_aa: CSASLRGLATNEKLFF
v_call: TRBV6-2/TRBV6-3; d_call: TRBD2; j_call: TRBJ2-1; clone_size: few; cdr3_nt: TGTGCCAGCAGTTATAGCGGGCCGGGGGTCGATGAGCAGTTCTTC; cdr3_aa: CASSYSGPGVDEQFF
v_call: TRBV4-2; d_call: NA; j_call: TRBJ2-3; clone_size: NA; cdr3_nt: TGTGCCTCCGGGCGGGGCGAAGATACGCAGTATTTT; cdr3_aa: CASGRGEDTQYF
v_call: TRBV7-3; d_call: TRBD2; j_call: TRBJ2-5; clone_size: NA; cdr3_nt: TGTGCCAGCAGCCCCGGGGTAGCGGGGACCCAAAATTCTAGGGAGACCCAGTACTTC; cdr3_aa: CASSPGVAGTQNSRETQYF
v_call: TRBV2; d_call: TRBD1; j_call: TRBJ1-1; clone_size: many; cdr3_nt: TGTGCCAGCAGCCAACCTAAGGACAGGGCGACCACTGAAGCTTTCTTT; cdr3_aa: CASSQPKDRATTEAFF
v_call: TRBV12-5; d_call: NA; j_call: TRBJ1-1; clone_size: NA; cdr3_nt: TGTGCTAGTGGTTTGGTACCAGGACAAAGTGAAGCTTTCTTT; cdr3_aa: CASGLVPGQSEAFF
v_call: TRBV7-9; d_call: TRBD1; j_call: TRBJ2-1; clone_size: few; cdr3_nt: TGTGCCAGCAGCAATCCGGGACAGGGGGCGCGTCAGTTCTTC; cdr3_aa: CASSNPGQGARQFF
v_call: TRBV2; d_call: NA; j_call: TRBJ1-2; clone_size: NA; cdr3_nt: TGTGCCAGCATTCTCAAAAACCTGGACTGGAACTATGGCTACACCTTC; cdr3_aa: CASILKNLDWNYGYTF
v_call: TRBV7-6; d_call: TRBD2; j_call: TRBJ2-2; clone_size: few; cdr3_nt: TGTGCCAGCAGCCCCGAGGCTAGCGGGGGCCTAGACACCGGGGAGCTGTTTTTT; cdr3_aa: CASSPEASGGLDTGELFF